This T cell receptor beta chain was retrieved from a study of CD4 and CD8 cells across lung adenocarcinoma regions. One entry per CDR3 protein results from TCRdb running MiXCR on the PCR reads. This sample carries some 20,000 distinct CDR3 sequences, approximately 52% of them seen once, and the ten largest clones take approximately 26%. About this clonotype: One end of the junction varies from germline; a read error may be responsible.

CDR1 and CDR2 from the germline V gene are MNHNS and SASEGT. The CDR3 runs to 18 residues. Localized lung adenocarcinoma, a non-small cell lung cancer, affected the donors. The specimen was CD8+ T cells from the center of a lung tumor. This sequence joins TRBV6-1 and TRBJ2-5, with 9 positions matching TRBD2. The clonotype originates from a female donor with lung adenocarcinoma. The CD4 and CD8 labels of this study may be unreliable. The CDR3 DNA reads as TGTGCCAGCAGTGAAGGCGTTGTGGCGGGAGGGTGGCACGAGACGCAGTACTTC. Translating it yields CASSEGVVAGGWHETQYF.